Reported below is one TCR beta chain. Its antigen is unidentified. The germline gives CDR1 SGHTA, CDR2 FQGNSA. This CDR3 has 13 amino acids. The V and J ends lost 4 bases and 7 bases respectively, with 11 bases between them. These data belong to a study of cytotoxic CD8 clonotypes in ibrutinib-treated CLL. Sequencing was performed with immunoSEQ multiplex PCR; in TCRdb, only in-frame clones are kept and a portion is missing. Here the sample spans more than 70,000 clones, around 75% being singletons. Study-level points and caveats: Public clonotypes showed up rarely, and on treatment they shrank or held steady. Baseline clonality, above age-matched healthy donor levels, tracked circulating CD8+ T-cell counts. Progressing and sustained-remission patients had different sampling times.

The chain links TRBV7-2 to TRBJ1-5; no reliable D call. The sample was PBMCs, taken after 12 months of ibrutinib treatment. The TCR was taken from a human donor with chronic lymphocytic leukemia. The chain's CDR3 is CASSSQKNQPQHF. The CDR3 DNA is TGTGCCAGCAGCTCCCAAAAAAACCAGCCCCAGCATTTT.